This T cell receptor beta chain was observed in a study of blood T cells in healthy people across ages. Findings and limits, study-wide: Per-million-T-cell TCR beta diversity fell roughly linearly with age.

This clonotype was counted between two and nine times. The antigen is undetermined. Next came a second PCR, run for about 6 to 12 cycles, which used a sample-barcoded 5' primer along with a J-beta primer mix. MiXCR, run by TCRdb on the 5' RACE reads, gives a single entry per CDR3 protein. The table shows approximately 960,000 distinct CDR3 sequences, with approximately 32% occurring only once. These data also formed part of another study, on T cells of mothers and their children. From that study: Amplification in the second PCR used the M1S primer, which added sample barcodes and 2-4 random nucleotides. Over 8 million reads per mother and 2.5 million to 3 million per child were obtained.

The TCR originated in a woman aged 40 to 50 in good health. The sequenced material came from blood.

This CDR3 is CASSPNTGGTHEQYF. DNA for the CDR3: TGTGCCAGCTCACCCAACACGGGGGGAACACACGAGCAGTACTTC. The rearrangement links TRBV18 to TRBJ2-7; 7 bases align to TRBD2. With V trimmed by 3 bases and J by 5 bases, 10 bases remained unmatched. This CDR3 comprises 15 residues. CDR1 is KGHSH and CDR2 is LQKENI in the germline V gene.